This T cell receptor beta chain emerged from a study of T cell responses to AZD1222 COVID-19 vaccine (dated by TCRdb to the early 2020s). With regard to the full study: AZD1222 recipients given second doses at about 4 weeks or at about 12 weeks were pooled, since spike-specific TCR depth and breadth were not found to differ between the two schedules. A total of 230 to 250 trial participants underwent TCR sequencing, of whom 207 received two doses of AZD1222 and around 25 received two doses of the MenACWY control vaccine. Trial participants were enrolled by age into subgroups of 18-55, 56-69 and 70-plus years, and roughly 150, 30 and 60 TCR-sequenced participants, respectively, were included in these subgroups. Results and caveats for the whole study, not just this receptor: Most participants were white British and females outnumbered males, and the authors suggested that clonal diversity may have been underestimated. Spike-specific TCR breadth and depth rose significantly after two AZD1222 doses compared with day 0 and with MenACWY recipients. Epitopes outside the regions mutated in the B.1.351 and B.1.1.7 variants were reportedly recognized by nearly half of the unique spike-specific TCRs. In the small 56-69-year group, the increase in depth fell short of significance, most likely because of low power. Because no samples from the day 14 peak response were available, repertoires could be characterized only after the peak T cell response. Only five to seven AZD1222 recipients were SARS-CoV-2 seropositive at baseline, limiting conclusions about previously exposed vaccinees. The whole spike protein was spanned by vaccine-associated CD4 TCRs, and dominant responses were seen in regions 160-218 and 743-854.

The CDR3 regions of human TCRbeta chains were analyzed by immunosequencing. In the authors' own workflow: TCRs in the repertoires were compared against a reference library of SARS-CoV-2-specific TCRs that had been generated with the MIRA antigen-specificity platform. Breadth was defined as the fraction of unique TCRs that were SARS-CoV-2-associated. Depth was defined as the fraction of total T cells that were SARS-CoV-2-associated. Each spike-specific TCR was assigned to its reactive spike region and to a CD4 or CD8 class using the MIRA data. Log10-transformed breadth and depth values were compared by one-way ANOVA with Sidak's multiple comparisons tests. TCRdb holds this immuneACCESS table with in-frame rearrangements only. Some clones are missing; in checked studies, unresolved V genes explain under half, and the rest has no known cause. V and J calls and clone size follow that table, whereas D and trimming were derived from the DNA. The sample profile shows some 96,000 clones; approximately 90% of them were found once. The ten largest account for about 2.5% of the sample.

The meaning of the sample's time point label: baseline before first vaccination. Vaccinee samples came from UK trials COV001 and COV002, including a single-blind randomized controlled phase 2/3 trial of AZD1222 (ChAdOx1 nCoV-19) in healthy adults. Trial participant PBMC samples were collected at day 0 and day 28 after the second dose for TCRbeta chain sequencing. Concerning this clone: It lacks a known antigen. No base quality information exists; no much larger clone differs at one position.

CDR1 and CDR2 are drawn from the germline V gene: SQVTM, ANQGSEA. Trimming leaves V shorter by 6 bases and J shorter by 7 bases, with the junction holding 6 bases beyond the gene matches. Taken from cysteine to phenylalanine, the CDR3 has 13 residues. The kept DNA is CDR3 alone, 39 bases in frame from the first base. The chain was built from TRBV29-1 and TRBJ1-4; 9 bases in the junction line up with TRBD1. This clonotype was sampled from an adult in good health. The specimen comprised peripheral blood, sampled on day 0 of AZD1222 vaccination. Here is the DNA: TGCAGCGTACGGACAGGGGTGGGTGAAAAACTGTTTTTT. This codes for CSVRTGVGEKLFF.